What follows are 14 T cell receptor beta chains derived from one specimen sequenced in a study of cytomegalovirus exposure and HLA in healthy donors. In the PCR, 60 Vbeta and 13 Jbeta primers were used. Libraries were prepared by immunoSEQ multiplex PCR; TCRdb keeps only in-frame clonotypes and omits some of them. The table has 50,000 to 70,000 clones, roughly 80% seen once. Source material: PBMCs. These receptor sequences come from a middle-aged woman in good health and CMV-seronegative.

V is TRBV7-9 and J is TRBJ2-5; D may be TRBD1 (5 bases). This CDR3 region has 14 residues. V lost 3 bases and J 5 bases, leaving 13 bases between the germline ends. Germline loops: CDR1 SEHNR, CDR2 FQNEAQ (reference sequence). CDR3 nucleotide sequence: TGTGCCAGCAGCTTTCCCCAGGGTGGTGAGACCCAGTACTTC. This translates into CASSFPQGGETQYF.

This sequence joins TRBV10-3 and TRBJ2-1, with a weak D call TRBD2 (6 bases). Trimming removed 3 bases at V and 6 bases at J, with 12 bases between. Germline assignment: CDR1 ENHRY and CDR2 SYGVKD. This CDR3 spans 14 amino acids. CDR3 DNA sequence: TGTGCCATCAGTGAACCGGGACTTCCCAATGAGCAGTTCTTC. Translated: CAISEPGLPNEQFF.

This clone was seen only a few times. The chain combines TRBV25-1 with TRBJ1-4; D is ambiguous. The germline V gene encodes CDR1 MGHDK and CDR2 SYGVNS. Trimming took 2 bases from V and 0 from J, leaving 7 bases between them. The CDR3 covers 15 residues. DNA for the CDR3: TGTGCCAGCAGTGAACGGGGTGCAACTAATGAAAAACTGTTTTTT. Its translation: CASSERGATNEKLFF.

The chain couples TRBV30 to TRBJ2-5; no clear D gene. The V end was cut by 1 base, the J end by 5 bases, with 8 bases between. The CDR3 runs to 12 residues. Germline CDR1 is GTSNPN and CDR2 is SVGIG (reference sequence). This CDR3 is CAWSDSSETQYF. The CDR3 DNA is TGTGCCTGGAGTGATAGTAGCGAGACCCAGTACTTC.

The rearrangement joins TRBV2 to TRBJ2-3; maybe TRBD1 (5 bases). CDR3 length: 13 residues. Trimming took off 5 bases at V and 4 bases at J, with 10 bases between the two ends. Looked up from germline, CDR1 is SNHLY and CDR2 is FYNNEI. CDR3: CASSRLGADTQYF. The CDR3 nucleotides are TGTGCCAGCAGTAGGTTAGGGGCAGATACGCAGTATTTT.

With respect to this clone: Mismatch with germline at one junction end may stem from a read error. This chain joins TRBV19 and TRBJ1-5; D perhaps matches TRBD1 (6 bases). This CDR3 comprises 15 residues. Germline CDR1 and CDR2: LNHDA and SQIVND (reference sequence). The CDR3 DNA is TGTGCCAGTAGGATAGACAGGTTGAGCAATCAGCCCCAGCATTTT. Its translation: CASRIDRLSNQPQHF.

CDR3 sequence: CATSPLLQGISEKLFF. The CDR3 DNA is TGTGCCACCAGCCCCCTATTACAGGGTATCAGCGAAAAACTGTTTTTT. The genes are TRBV15 and TRBJ1-4, with D tentatively TRBD1 (6 bases). The V and J ends lost 5 bases and 8 bases respectively, with 21 bases between them. There are 16 residues in the CDR3. Germline V lookup: CDR1 LNHNV, CDR2 YYDKDF (reference sequence).

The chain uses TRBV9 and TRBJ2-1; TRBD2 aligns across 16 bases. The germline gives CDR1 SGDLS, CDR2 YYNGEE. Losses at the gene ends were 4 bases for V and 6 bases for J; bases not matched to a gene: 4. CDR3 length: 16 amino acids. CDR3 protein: CASSRGTSGGANEQFF. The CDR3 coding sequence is TGTGCCAGCAGCCGTGGGACTAGCGGGGGGGCCAATGAGCAGTTCTTC.

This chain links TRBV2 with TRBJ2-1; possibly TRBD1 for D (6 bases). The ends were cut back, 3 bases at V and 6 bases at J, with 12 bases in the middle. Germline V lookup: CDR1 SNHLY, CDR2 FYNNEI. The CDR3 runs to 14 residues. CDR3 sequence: CASSDRWGLNEQFF. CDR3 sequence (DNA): TGTGCCAGCAGTGACCGATGGGGGCTCAATGAGCAGTTCTTC. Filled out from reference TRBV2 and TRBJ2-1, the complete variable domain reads EPEVTQTPSHQVTQMGQEVILRCVPISNHLYFYWYRQILGQKVEFLVSFYNNEISEKSEIFDDQFSVERPDGSNFTLKIRSTKLEDSAMYFCASSDRWGLNEQFFGPGTRLTVL.

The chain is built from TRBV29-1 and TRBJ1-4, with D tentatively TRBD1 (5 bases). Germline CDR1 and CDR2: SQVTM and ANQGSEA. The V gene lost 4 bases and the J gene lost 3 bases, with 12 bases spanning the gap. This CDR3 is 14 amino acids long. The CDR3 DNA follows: TGCAGCGTTGTTATAGGGGCGGCTAATGAAAAACTGTTTTTT. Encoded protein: CSVVIGAANEKLFF. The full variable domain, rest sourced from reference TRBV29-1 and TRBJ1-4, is SAVISQKPSRDICQRGTSLTIQCQVDSQVTMMFWYRQQPGQSLTLIATANQGSEATYESGFVIDKFPISRPNLTFSTLTVSNMSPEDSSIYLCSVVIGAANEKLFFGSGTQLSVL.

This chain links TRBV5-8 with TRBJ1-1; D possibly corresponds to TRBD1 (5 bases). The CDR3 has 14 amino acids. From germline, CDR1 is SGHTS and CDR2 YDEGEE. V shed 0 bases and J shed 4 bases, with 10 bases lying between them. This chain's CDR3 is CASSLGYQGTEAFF. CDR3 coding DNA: TGTGCCAGCAGCTTGGGATACCAGGGCACTGAAGCTTTCTTT.

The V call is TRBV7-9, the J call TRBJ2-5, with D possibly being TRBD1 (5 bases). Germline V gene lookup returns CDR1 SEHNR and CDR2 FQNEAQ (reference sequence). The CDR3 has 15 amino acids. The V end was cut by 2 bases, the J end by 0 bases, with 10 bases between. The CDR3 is CASSLQGTYQETQYF. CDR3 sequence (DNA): TGTGCCAGCAGCTTACAGGGAACCTACCAAGAGACCCAGTACTTC.

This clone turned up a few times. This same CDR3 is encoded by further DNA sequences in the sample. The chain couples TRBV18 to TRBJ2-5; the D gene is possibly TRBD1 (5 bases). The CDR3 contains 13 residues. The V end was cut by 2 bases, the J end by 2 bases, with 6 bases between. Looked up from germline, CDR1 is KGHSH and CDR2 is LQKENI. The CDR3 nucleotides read TGTGCCAGCTCACCAAGACAGCAAGAGACCCAGTACTTC. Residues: CASSPRQQETQYF.

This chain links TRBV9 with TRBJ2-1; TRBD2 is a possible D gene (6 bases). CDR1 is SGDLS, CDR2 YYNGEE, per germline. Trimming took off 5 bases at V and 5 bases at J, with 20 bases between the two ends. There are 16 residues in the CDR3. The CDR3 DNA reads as TGTGCCAGCAGTGCCGGGGTGACTAGTTCTAACAATGAGCAGTTCTTC. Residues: CASSAGVTSSNNEQFF.